The next 29 T cell receptor beta chains were all read from a single sample in a study of control samples from healthy donors and cancer patients (dated by TCRdb to 2020 to 2022). The library was built by means of the immunoSEQ multiplex PCR assay. TCRdb carries this immuneACCESS record with in-frame sequences only. Its versions omit some clonotypes, under half of them owing to an unresolved V gene in the studies checked, with the rest unexplained. A total of approximately 97,000 clones appear in this sample, 80% to 95% of them only once. Of the sample, around 2.8% falls within the top ten clones. The sample taken for sequencing was blood. Receptor source: a human donor in good health. The donor label of this sample is uncertain.

DNA for the CDR3: TGTGCCAGCAGCGTGGGGACAGGGGGCTTTACGAACACCGGGGAGCTGTTTTTT. Translation: CASSVGTGGFTNTGELFF. The chain recombines TRBV9 with TRBJ2-2; 12 bases fit TRBD1. Germline V gene lookup returns CDR1 SGDLS and CDR2 YYNGEE. J gave up 0 bases and V 2 bases, and 5 bases lay outside the gene matches. The CDR3 runs 18 residues. Full variable domain (missing parts from reference TRBV9 and TRBJ2-2): DSGVTQTPKHLITATGQRVTLRCSPRSGDLSVYWYQQSLDQGLQFLIQYYNGEERAKGNILERFSAQQFPDLHSELNLSSLELGDSALYFCASSVGTGGFTNTGELFFGEGSRLTVL.

The chain is built from TRBV28 and TRBJ1-6, with 9 bases that match TRBD1. Germline CDR1 is MDHEN and CDR2 is SYDVKM. The V segment lost 1 base and the J segment 4 bases; nucleotides outside the gene matches: 8. The CDR3 length is 18 residues. The CDR3 DNA follows: TGTGCCAGCAGTTTATCTGCTGTGACAGGGGGATATAATTCACCCCTCCACTTT. Its protein is CASSLSAVTGGYNSPLHF.

J is TRBJ1-2 and V is TRBV5-6; no reliable D call. Germline CDR1 reads SGHDT; CDR2 reads YYEEEE. CDR3 size: 12 residues. With 2 bases removed from V and 6 bases from J, the gap between germline ends came to 8 bases. The CDR3 region has the DNA TGTGCCAGCAGCTTACCGGGAGATGGCTACACCTTC. Encoded protein: CASSLPGDGYTF. The variable domain in full, with the rest retrieved from reference TRBV5-6 and TRBJ1-2, is DAGVTQSPTHLIKTRGQQVTLRCSPKSGHDTVSWYQQALGQGPQFIFQYYEEEERQRGNFPDRFSGHQFPNYSSELNVNALLLGDSALYLCASSLPGDGYTFGSGTRLTVV.

This chain links TRBV5-1 with TRBJ2-3; TRBD1 agrees at 7 bases. Trimming at V came to 7 bases and at J to 6 bases, leaving 14 bases not matched to a gene. This CDR3 has 15 amino acids. Germline values: CDR1 SGHRS, CDR2 YFSETQ. The CDR3 is CASSGQAAFFDTQYF. CDR3 coding DNA: TGCGCCAGCTCCGGACAGGCCGCGTTTTTTGATACGCAGTATTTT.

This sequence joins TRBV24-1 and TRBJ2-5, with 7 bases lining up with TRBD1. The trim removed 6 bases at V and 2 bases at J, leaving 5 bases unmatched. The CDR3 has 14 amino acids. The germline gives CDR1 KGHDR, CDR2 SFDVKD. The CDR3, as DNA: TGTGCCACCAGTAGAGGACAGGCACAAGAGACCCAGTACTTC. It codes for CATSRGQAQETQYF.

The chain combines TRBV28 with TRBJ1-2, with D unresolved. Trimming stripped 1 base from V and 0 bases from J, with 9 bases between. The CDR3 is 15 amino acids. Germline CDR1 and CDR2: MDHEN and SYDVKM. CDR3 bases: TGTGCCAGCAGTTTATCGGGGAAAGCTAACTATGGCTACACCTTC. Amino acids: CASSLSGKANYGYTF.

Here the CDR3 DNA reads TGTGCCAGCAGTCCCGGGACAGGGGGGACAGATACGCAGTATTTT. It codes for CASSPGTGGTDTQYF. The chain carries TRBV6-4 and TRBJ2-3; 11 bases are shared with TRBD1. Germline CDR1 is MRHNA and CDR2 is SNTAGT. V gave up 5 bases and J gave up 3 bases; unmatched junction bases: 4. The CDR3 contains 15 residues.

This clone was detected once. The genes are TRBV5-1 and TRBJ2-5; the D is unclear. The V end was cut by 2 bases, the J end by 4 bases, with 18 bases between. The CDR3 is 16 residues long. Per the germline V gene, CDR1 is SGHRS and CDR2 is YFSETQ. The chain's CDR3 is CASSFPLNSSGETQYF. CDR3 coding DNA: TGCGCCAGCAGCTTCCCGTTAAATTCAAGTGGAGAGACCCAGTACTTC.

This clone was counted between two and nine times. J is TRBJ2-1 and V is TRBV7-6; D is uncertain. The germline gives CDR1 SGHVS, CDR2 FNYEAQ. This CDR3 is built from 13 residues. V was shortened by 6 bases and J by 8 bases, with 14 bases between the two germline ends. CDR3 bases: TGTGCCAGCAGTATCCCCGGCGTCCATGAGCAGTTCTTC. Protein product: CASSIPGVHEQFF. Full variable domain (remainder filled in from reference TRBV7-6 and TRBJ2-1): GAGVSQSPRYKVTKRGQDVALRCDPISGHVSLYWYRQALGQGPEFLTYFNYEAQQDKSGLPNDRFSAERPEGSISTLTIQRTEQRDSAMYRCASSIPGVHEQFFGPGTRLTVL.

This sequence joins TRBV3-1 (or the pseudogene TRBV3-2) and TRBJ1-3; D call uncertain. The CDR3 runs to 13 residues. CDR1 is LGHDT and CDR2 is YNNKEL in the germline V gene (reference sequence). V was clipped by 0 bases and J by 7 bases, with 7 bases between them. The CDR3 spells CASSQDSGNTIYF. In DNA, the CDR3 is TGTGCCAGCAGCCAAGATTCGGGGAACACCATATATTTT.

CDR3 in amino acids: CASSTQGGTDTQYF. The DNA of the CDR3 is TGCGCCAGCAGTACTCAGGGGGGCACAGATACGCAGTATTTT. J is TRBJ2-3 and V is TRBV5-1; 7 bases map to TRBD1. Germline CDR1 reads SGHRS; CDR2 reads YFSETQ. CDR3 length: 14 amino acids. Trimming removed 5 bases from V and 1 base from J; junction bases left unmatched: 4. Using reference TRBV5-1 and TRBJ2-3 for the parts outside the CDR3, the full variable domain is KAGVTQTPRYLIKTRGQQVTLSCSPISGHRSVSWYQQTPGQGLQFLFEYFSETQRNKGNFPGRFSGRQFSNSRSEMNVSTLELGDSALYLCASSTQGGTDTQYFGPGTRLTVL.

The J gene is TRBJ2-4, the V gene TRBV7-6; maybe TRBD2 (6 bases). CDR3 size: 13 residues. V shed 5 bases and J shed 6 bases, with 11 bases lying between them. Germline CDR1 is SGHVS and CDR2 is FNYEAQ. CDR3 amino acids: CASSPGRRNIQYF. For the CDR3, the DNA is TGTGCCAGCAGCCCAGGGAGGCGAAACATTCAGTACTTC. Using reference TRBV7-6 and TRBJ2-4 for the parts outside the CDR3, the full variable domain is GAGVSQSPRYKVTKRGQDVALRCDPISGHVSLYWYRQALGQGPEFLTYFNYEAQQDKSGLPNDRFSAERPEGSISTLTIQRTEQRDSAMYRCASSPGRRNIQYFGAGTRLSVL.

This chain connects TRBV4-1 to TRBJ2-7; D is undetermined. Germline CDR1 reads MGHRA; CDR2 reads YSYEKL. V was shortened by 4 bases and J by 7 bases, with 8 bases between the two germline ends. The CDR3 runs to 11 residues. CDR3 DNA: TGCGCCAGCAGCCTCATGGGGGAGCAGTACTTC. Amino acid sequence: CASSLMGEQYF.

The chain links TRBV6-5 to TRBJ1-1; possibly TRBD1 for D (5 bases). The V end lost 4 bases, the J end lost 4 bases, and 13 bases lay between the germline ends. This CDR3 has 14 amino acids. CDR1 is MNHEY and CDR2 is SVGAGI in the germline V gene. The DNA for the CDR3 is TGTGCCAGCAGTTCCCCAGGGAGACTCACTGAAGCTTTCTTT. Its protein is CASSSPGRLTEAFF.

V usage is TRBV5-1 and J usage is TRBJ2-1; TRBD2 matches 13 bases. The CDR3 has 16 amino acids. The V segment lost 4 bases and the J segment 7 bases; nucleotides outside the gene matches: 8. The germline gives CDR1 SGHRS, CDR2 YFSETQ. The CDR3 sequence is CASSHTGLAGYNEQFF. In nucleotides, the CDR3 is TGCGCCAGCAGCCACACGGGACTAGCGGGGTATAATGAGCAGTTCTTC.

This chain's CDR3 is CASSFFNEQFF. Written as DNA, the CDR3 is TGTGCCAGCAGCTTCTTCAATGAGCAGTTCTTC. The V and J genes are TRBV27 and TRBJ2-1, with D uncertain. The CDR3 spans 11 residues. Germline CDR1 and CDR2: MNHEY and SMNVEV (reference sequence). V gave up 6 bases and J gave up 6 bases, with 6 bases separating them.

This chain uses TRBV7-2 with TRBJ1-2, with no clear D. V was trimmed by 0 bases and J by 4 bases, leaving 12 bases between them. Per the germline V gene, CDR1 is SGHTA and CDR2 is FQGNSA. CDR3 size: 15 residues. The CDR3 region has the DNA TGTGCCAGCAGCTTAGCGGTTGGTTCAGCCTATGGCTACACCTTC. It yields the protein CASSLAVGSAYGYTF. Variable domain in full (rest from reference TRBV7-2 and TRBJ1-2): GAGVSQSPSNKVTEKGKDVELRCDPISGHTALYWYRQSLGQGLEFLIYFQGNSAPDKSGLPSDRFSAERTGGSVSTLTIQRTQQEDSAVYLCASSLAVGSAYGYTFGSGTRLTVV.

The CDR3, as DNA: TGTGCCAGCAGCTCAGACAGGGTACCAGGAAACACCATATATTTT. As protein: CASSSDRVPGNTIYF. The J gene is TRBJ1-3, the V gene TRBV28; 7 bases map to TRBD1. The germline V gene encodes CDR1 MDHEN and CDR2 SYDVKM. J was trimmed by 4 bases and V by 6 bases; bases with no gene match: 9. The CDR3 has 15 amino acids.

The chain couples TRBV7-9 to TRBJ1-4; D remains unclear. Trimming stripped 5 bases from V and 7 bases from J, with 8 bases between. Germline lookup yields CDR1 SEHNR and CDR2 FQNEAQ (reference sequence). This CDR3 is 12 amino acids long. CDR3 residues: CASSPGSEKLFF. The CDR3 region has the DNA TGTGCCAGCAGCCCCGGCAGTGAAAAACTGTTTTTT.

The chain employs TRBV18 and TRBJ2-7; TRBD1 aligns across 9 bases. The length of the CDR3 is 15 residues. The germline gives CDR1 KGHSH, CDR2 LQKENI. With 4 bases clipped from V and 2 bases from J, the junction kept 6 bases outside the gene matches. CDR3 bases: TGTGCCAGCTCACTCGGGACAGGGCACCCCTACGAGCAGTACTTC. Translating it yields CASSLGTGHPYEQYF.

This clone was observed once. The V and J genes are TRBV19 and TRBJ2-3, with 9 positions matching TRBD2. The V gene end was trimmed by 6 bases and the J gene end by 4 bases; junction bases not matched to a gene: 8. The germline gives CDR1 LNHDA, CDR2 SQIVND (reference sequence). There are 15 residues in the CDR3. CDR3 nucleotides: TGTGCCAGTAGCACCGGACAGCGGGGGGCAGATACGCAGTATTTT. Translation: CASSTGQRGADTQYF. Based on the CDR3 plus reference TRBV19 and TRBJ2-3, the full variable domain is DGGITQSPKYLFRKEGQNVTLSCEQNLNHDAMYWYRQDPGQGLRLIYYSQIVNDFQKGDIAEGYSVSREKKESFPLTVTSAQKNPTAFYLCASSTGQRGADTQYFGPGTRLTVL.

The chain carries TRBV28 and TRBJ2-3, with a tentative D call TRBD1 (6 bases). CDR3 size: 16 residues. V lost 4 bases and J 3 bases, leaving 17 bases between the germline ends. Looked up from germline, CDR1 is MDHEN and CDR2 is SYDVKM. Written as DNA, the CDR3 is TGTGCCAGCAGTTCACGTGGGGGCCGTTCGACAGATACGCAGTATTTT. Translated: CASSSRGGRSTDTQYF.

The chain joins TRBV19 to TRBJ2-2; D is unclear. V was cut by 8 bases and J by 1 base, with 11 bases left in between. The CDR3 runs 14 residues. CDR1 is LNHDA, CDR2 SQIVND, per germline (reference sequence). For the CDR3, the DNA is TGTGCCAGTCGCGGCGGATGGAACACCGGGGAGCTGTTTTTT. Its translation: CASRGGWNTGELFF.

This rearrangement joins TRBV7-2 to TRBJ1-6, with D possibly matching TRBD1 (6 bases). The V end lost 5 bases, the J end lost 8 bases, and 16 bases lay between the germline ends. In germline, CDR1 is SGHTA, CDR2 FQGNSA. The CDR3 sequence is 15 residues long. The CDR3 region has the DNA TGTGCCAGCAGCGCATTAAGGACAGACCATTCACCCCTCCACTTT. It translates to CASSALRTDHSPLHF. The complete variable domain, with remaining parts taken from reference TRBV7-2 and TRBJ1-6, reads GAGVSQSPSNKVTEKGKDVELRCDPISGHTALYWYRQSLGQGLEFLIYFQGNSAPDKSGLPSDRFSAERTGGSVSTLTIQRTQQEDSAVYLCASSALRTDHSPLHFGNGTRLTVT.

The J gene is TRBJ2-1, the V gene TRBV3-1 (or the pseudogene TRBV3-2); TRBD2 agrees at 11 bases. V lost 5 bases to trimming and J lost 8 bases; unmatched junction nucleotides: 5. This CDR3 contains 14 residues. From germline, CDR1 is LGHDT and CDR2 YNNKEL (reference sequence). The CDR3 protein is CASSETSGIYEQFF. The CDR3 DNA is TGTGCCAGCAGCGAGACTAGCGGGATTTATGAGCAGTTCTTC.

The chain recombines TRBV28 with TRBJ1-5, with D hard to call. The germline CDR1 and CDR2 sequences are MDHEN and SYDVKM. With 6 bases removed from V and 3 bases from J, the gap between germline ends came to 18 bases. The CDR3 contains 16 residues. The CDR3 reads CASRVAGRGVNQPQHF. The CDR3 region has the DNA TGTGCCAGCAGGGTGGCGGGGAGAGGTGTCAATCAGCCCCAGCATTTT.

The V call is TRBV3-1 (or the pseudogene TRBV3-2), the J call TRBJ1-5, with a weak D call TRBD1 (6 bases). There are 15 residues in the CDR3. Germline CDR1 and CDR2: LGHDT and YNNKEL (reference sequence). V lost 1 base and J 5 bases, leaving 12 bases between the germline ends. For the CDR3, the DNA is TGTGCCAGCAGCCAAGGTAGGGGGACTCATCAGCCCCAGCATTTT. It yields the protein CASSQGRGTHQPQHF.

This clone has a handful of counts. The V and J genes are TRBV5-1 and TRBJ2-5; TRBD1 agrees at 7 bases. The V gene's germline CDR1 is SGHRS and CDR2 YFSETQ. J gave up 4 bases and V 4 bases, and 16 bases lay outside the gene matches. The CDR3 sequence is 17 residues long. CDR3 sequence reads: CASSPGLNRGPGETQYF. In DNA form, the CDR3 reads TGCGCCAGCAGCCCTGGACTGAACAGGGGACCGGGAGAGACCCAGTACTTC.

V is TRBV7-2 and J is TRBJ1-1, with D perhaps TRBD1 (5 bases). V was cut by 3 bases and J by 4 bases, with 12 bases left in between. The CDR3 sequence is 14 residues long. The germline V gene encodes CDR1 SGHTA and CDR2 FQGNSA. CDR3 amino acids: CASSFGGGSTEAFF. CDR3 coding DNA: TGTGCCAGCAGCTTTGGGGGGGGGTCCACTGAAGCTTTCTTT.